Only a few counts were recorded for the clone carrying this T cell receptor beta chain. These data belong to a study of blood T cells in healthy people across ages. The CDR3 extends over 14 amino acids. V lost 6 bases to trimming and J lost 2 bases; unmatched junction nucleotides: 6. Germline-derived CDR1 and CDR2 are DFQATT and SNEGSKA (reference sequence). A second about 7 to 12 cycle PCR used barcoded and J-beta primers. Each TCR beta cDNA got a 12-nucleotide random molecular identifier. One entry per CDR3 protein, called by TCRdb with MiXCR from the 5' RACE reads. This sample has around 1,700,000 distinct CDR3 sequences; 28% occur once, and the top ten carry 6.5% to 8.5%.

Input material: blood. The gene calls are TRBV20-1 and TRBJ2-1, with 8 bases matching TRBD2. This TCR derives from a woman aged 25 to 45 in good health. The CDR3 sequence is CSAAREGPYNEQFF. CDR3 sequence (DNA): TGCAGTGCGGCCCGGGAGGGTCCCTACAATGAGCAGTTCTTC.